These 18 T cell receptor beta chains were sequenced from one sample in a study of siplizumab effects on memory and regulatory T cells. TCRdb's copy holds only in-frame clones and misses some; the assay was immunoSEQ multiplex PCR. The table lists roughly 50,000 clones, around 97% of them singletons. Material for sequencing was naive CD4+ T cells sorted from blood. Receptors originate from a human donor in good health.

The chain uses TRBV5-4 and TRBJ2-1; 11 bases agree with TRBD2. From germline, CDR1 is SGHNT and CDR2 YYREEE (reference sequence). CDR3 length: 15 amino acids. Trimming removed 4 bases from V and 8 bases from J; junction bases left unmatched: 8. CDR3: CASSQTSGRVDEQFF. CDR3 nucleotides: TGTGCCAGCAGCCAAACTAGCGGGAGAGTGGATGAGCAGTTCTTC.

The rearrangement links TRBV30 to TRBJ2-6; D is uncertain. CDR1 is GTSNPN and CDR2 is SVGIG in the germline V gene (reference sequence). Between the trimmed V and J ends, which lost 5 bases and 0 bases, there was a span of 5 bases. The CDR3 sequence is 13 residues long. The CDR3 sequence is CAWVFSGANVLTF. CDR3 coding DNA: TGTGCCTGGGTTTTCTCTGGGGCCAACGTCCTGACTTTC.

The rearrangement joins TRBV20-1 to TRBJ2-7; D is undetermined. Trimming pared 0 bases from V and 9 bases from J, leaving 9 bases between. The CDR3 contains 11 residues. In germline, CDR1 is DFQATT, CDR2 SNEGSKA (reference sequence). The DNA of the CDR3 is TGCAGTGCTAGAGATGAAGGCCTGCAGTACTTC. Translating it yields CSARDEGLQYF.

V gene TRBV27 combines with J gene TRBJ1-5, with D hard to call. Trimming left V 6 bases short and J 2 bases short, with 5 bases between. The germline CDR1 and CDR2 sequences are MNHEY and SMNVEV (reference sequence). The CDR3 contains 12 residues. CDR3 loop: CASSQGNQPQHF. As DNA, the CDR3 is TGTGCCAGCAGCCAAGGCAATCAGCCCCAGCATTTT.

CDR3 DNA: TGTGCCAGCAGCCCCCTCAATAGCGGACCGGGAGATACGCAGTATTTT. Translated, it gives CASSPLNSGPGDTQYF. The chain recombines TRBV7-3 with TRBJ2-3, with D possibly matching TRBD2 (6 bases). Germline V gene data show CDR1 as SGHTA and CDR2 as FQGTGA. The CDR3 has 16 amino acids. Trimming cost V 5 bases and J 5 bases, with 20 bases left between them.

The CDR3 DNA reads as TGTGCCACCAGCAGAGGAGTACAGGCGAATCAGCCCCAGCATTTT. Protein sequence: CATSRGVQANQPQHF. This chain uses TRBV15 with TRBJ1-5, with TRBD1 as a possible D gene (5 bases). The CDR3 is made up of 15 amino acids. The V and J ends lost 1 base and 4 bases respectively, with 11 bases between them. Germline V gene data show CDR1 as LNHNV and CDR2 as YYDKDF (reference sequence).

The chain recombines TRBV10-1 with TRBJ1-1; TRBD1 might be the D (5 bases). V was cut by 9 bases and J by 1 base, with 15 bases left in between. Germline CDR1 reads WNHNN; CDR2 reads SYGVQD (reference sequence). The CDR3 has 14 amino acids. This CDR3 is CARGDQGWNTEAFF. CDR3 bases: TGCGCCAGAGGGGACCAGGGCTGGAACACTGAAGCTTTCTTT.

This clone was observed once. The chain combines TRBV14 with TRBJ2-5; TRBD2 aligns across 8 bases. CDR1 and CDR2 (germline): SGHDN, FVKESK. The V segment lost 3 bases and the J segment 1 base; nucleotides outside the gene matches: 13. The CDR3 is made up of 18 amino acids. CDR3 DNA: TGTGCCAGCAGCCAGGCCCAAGGAGGGACTAGGGTCCAAGAGACCCAGTACTTC. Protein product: CASSQAQGGTRVQETQYF.

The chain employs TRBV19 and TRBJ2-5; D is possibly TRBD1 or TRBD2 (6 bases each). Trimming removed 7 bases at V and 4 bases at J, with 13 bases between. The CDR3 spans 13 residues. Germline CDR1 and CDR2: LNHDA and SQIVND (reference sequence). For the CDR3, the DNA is TGTGCCAGTACTGGAGGGGGGATAGAGACCCAGTACTTC. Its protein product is CASTGGGIETQYF.

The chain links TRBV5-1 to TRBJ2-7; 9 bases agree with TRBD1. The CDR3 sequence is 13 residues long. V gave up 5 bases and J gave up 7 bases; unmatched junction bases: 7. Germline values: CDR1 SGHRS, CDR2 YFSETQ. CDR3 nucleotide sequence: TGCGCCAGCAGGCGGACAGGGGCTGGGGAGCAGTACTTC. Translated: CASRRTGAGEQYF. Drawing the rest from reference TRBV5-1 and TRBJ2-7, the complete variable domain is KAGVTQTPRYLIKTRGQQVTLSCSPISGHRSVSWYQQTPGQGLQFLFEYFSETQRNKGNFPGRFSGRQFSNSRSEMNVSTLELGDSALYLCASRRTGAGEQYFGPGTRLTVT.

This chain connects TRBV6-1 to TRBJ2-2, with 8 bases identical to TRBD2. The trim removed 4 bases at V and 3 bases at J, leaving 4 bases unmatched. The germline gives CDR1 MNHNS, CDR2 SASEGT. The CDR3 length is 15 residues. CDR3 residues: CASSATSGDTGELFF. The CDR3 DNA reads TGTGCCAGCAGTGCCACTAGCGGAGACACCGGGGAGCTGTTTTTT.

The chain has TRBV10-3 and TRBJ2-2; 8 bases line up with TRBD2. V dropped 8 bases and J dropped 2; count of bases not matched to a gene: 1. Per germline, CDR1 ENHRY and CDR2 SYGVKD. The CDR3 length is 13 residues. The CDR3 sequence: CAIGTRNTGELFF. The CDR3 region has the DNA TGTGCCATCGGGACTAGAAACACCGGGGAGCTGTTTTTT.

For the CDR3, the DNA is TGTGCCAGCAGTCGTTCCCCCGGATCGCAGCCCCAGCATTTT. Protein: CASSRSPGSQPQHF. The chain employs TRBV6-5 and TRBJ1-5; D is ambiguous. This CDR3 is built from 14 residues. Trimming left V 5 bases short and J 7 bases short, with 15 bases between. The germline CDR1 and CDR2 sequences are MNHEY and SVGAGI.

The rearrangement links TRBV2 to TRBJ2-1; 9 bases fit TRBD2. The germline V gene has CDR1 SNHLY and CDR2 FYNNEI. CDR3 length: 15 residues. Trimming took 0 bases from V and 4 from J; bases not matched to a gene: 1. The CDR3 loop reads CASSEASGRYNEQFF. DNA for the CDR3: TGTGCCAGCAGTGAAGCTAGCGGGAGATACAATGAGCAGTTCTTC.

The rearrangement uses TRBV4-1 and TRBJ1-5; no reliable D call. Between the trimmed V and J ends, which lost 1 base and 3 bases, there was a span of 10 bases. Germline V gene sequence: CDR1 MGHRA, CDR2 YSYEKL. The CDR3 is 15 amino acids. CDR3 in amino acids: CASSQGDIPNQPQHF. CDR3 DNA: TGCGCCAGCAGCCAAGGAGACATCCCCAATCAGCCCCAGCATTTT.

The CDR3 nucleotides are TGTGCCAGCAGCTTAGGACTAGCGGGAGGGTACGAGCAGTACTTC. It translates to CASSLGLAGGYEQYF. V usage is TRBV7-2 and J usage is TRBJ2-7; TRBD2 agrees at 14 bases. CDR3 size: 15 residues. Germline V gives CDR1 SGHTA, CDR2 FQGNSA. Losses at the gene ends were 1 base for V and 4 bases for J; bases not matched to a gene: 0.

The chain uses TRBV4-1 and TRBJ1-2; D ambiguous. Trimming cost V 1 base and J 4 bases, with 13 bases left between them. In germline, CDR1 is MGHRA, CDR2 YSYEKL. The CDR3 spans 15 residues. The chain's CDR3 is CASSQGSGMVYGYTF. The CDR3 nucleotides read TGCGCCAGCAGCCAAGGGTCGGGAATGGTCTATGGCTACACCTTC.

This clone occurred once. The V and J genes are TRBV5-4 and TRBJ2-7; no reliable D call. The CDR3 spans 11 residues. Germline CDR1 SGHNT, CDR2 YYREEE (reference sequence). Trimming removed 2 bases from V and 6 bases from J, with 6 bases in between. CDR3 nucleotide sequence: TGTGCCAGCAGCTTCAGAGCCGAGCAGTACTTC. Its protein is CASSFRAEQYF.